The sequence of this T cell receptor beta chain was determined in a study of T cells after yellow fever vaccination. At the level of the study: Libraries from low-cell-number fractions were prepared with the SMART-Seq v4 Ultra Low Input RNA kit.

Study outcomes and limitations: Some clonotypes were seen in both the CD4 and the CD8 compartments. These made up a small share and likely arose from convergent recombination.

TCRdb re-called the 5' RACE reads through MiXCR, storing one row per CDR3 protein. The sample consists of around 65,000 distinct CDR3 sequences, about 6% of them appearing once. Germline-derived CDR1 and CDR2 are SQVTM and ANQGSEA. This CDR3 has 14 amino acids. Trimming at V came to 6 bases and at J to 2 bases, leaving 4 bases not matched to a gene. A note on this clonotype: Its antigen is not identified.

This receptor was taken from a man aged 18-30 years who received the YFV17D yellow fever vaccine. The sequences come from CD4+ T cells sorted from PBMCs, collected roughly 15 days after the first yellow fever vaccination. The V gene is TRBV29-1, the J gene TRBJ2-3, with TRBD2 matching over 11 bases. The CDR3 loop is CSVASGGYTDTQYF. CDR3 sequence (DNA): TGCAGCGTCGCTAGCGGGGGGTACACAGATACGCAGTATTTT.